This T cell receptor beta chain was obtained from a study of T cell clonotyping in hematopoietic cell transplantation. Study as a whole: Cytoreduction preceded collection of pretransplant recipient samples. Study outcomes and limitations: Recipient TCR diversity dropped after transplant; expanded clonotypes rose from day 30 to 180.

Turning to this clone: The antigen remains unidentified.

Time point meaning: recipient sample about 28 days before transplant, after cytoreduction. The germline V gene encodes CDR1 SEHNR and CDR2 FQNEAQ (reference sequence). This CDR3 is built from 15 residues. V gave up 10 bases and J gave up 4 bases; unmatched junction bases: 13. Here immunoSEQ multiplex PCR was the method, and the copy in TCRdb shows in-frame clones only, minus some. The sample carries around 28,000 clones, 82% recorded once. The sequence derives from a man aged 35-49 years with acute myeloid leukemia. Some clones in this sample may be carry-over from other donors' samples. This sample comprised peripheral blood mononuclear cells, obtained before stem cell transplant. This chain connects TRBV7-9 to TRBJ2-7; 10 nucleotides line up with TRBD1. The CDR3 DNA reads as TGTGCCACCGGACTCCACGCGGGACAGGGGTACGAGCAGTACTTC. It is translated as CATGLHAGQGYEQYF.